This T cell receptor beta chain appears in the sequencing data of a study of cytomegalovirus exposure and HLA in healthy donors. Findings of the study overall: TCR beta V segments were, for the most part, productive about 87% or about 30% of the time in an earlier analysis. CMV serostatus was the only recorded immune exposure for donors.

With regard to this clone: Its target is unknown.

The PCR made use of 60 Vbeta and 13 Jbeta primers. Measured with immunoSEQ multiplex PCR; TCRdb has only the in-frame clones, and not every one. The table shows about 57,000 clones, with 80% occurring only once. V was clipped by 4 bases and J by 7 bases, with 15 bases between them. CDR3 length equals 13 residues. From germline, CDR1 is SGDLS and CDR2 YYNGEE. J is TRBJ2-7 and V is TRBV9, with a possible D match to TRBD1 (6 bases). The clonotype originates from a male donor in good health and CMV-seronegative. Sequencing was carried out using PBMCs. CDR3 bases: TGTGCCAGCAGCCCCACCGGGACATCTGAGCAGTACTTC. This translates into CASSPTGTSEQYF.